These T cell receptor beta chains were read from a single sample in a study of T cells in Graves' hyperthyroidism and ophthalmopathy. From the multiplex PCR reads, TCRdb called clonotypes with MiXCR, one entry per CDR3 protein. The data hold around 600,000 distinct CDR3 sequences, with 16% observed a single time. Sequencing was done on a sample of blood. The receptor set was obtained from a woman in her thirties or forties with Graves' ophthalmopathy. Each CDR3 is given with its conserved first and last residue. A D gene is named only where the DNA matches it firmly. Only part of the rows carry a size: once, few, many, or a class if the clone is expanded.

d_gene: NA; v_gene: TRBV18; abundance: NA; j_gene: TRBJ2-2; len: 12; CDR3aa: CASSTITGELFF; CDR3nt: TGTGCCAGTAGCACTATCACCGGGGAGCTGTTTTTT
d_gene: NA; v_gene: TRBV20-1; abundance: many; j_gene: TRBJ1-1; len: 12; CDR3aa: CSASAWNTEAFF; CDR3nt: TGCAGTGCTTCAGCCTGGAACACTGAAGCTTTCTTT
d_gene: TRBD1; v_gene: TRBV2; abundance: few; j_gene: TRBJ2-2; len: 15; CDR3aa: CASSEKDRGTGELFF; CDR3nt: TGTGCCAGCAGTGAGAAGGACAGGGGGACCGGGGAGCTGTTTTTT
d_gene: NA; v_gene: TRBV3-1; abundance: many; j_gene: TRBJ2-1; len: 14; CDR3aa: CASSQAPRYNEQFF; CDR3nt: TGTGCCAGCAGCCAAGCCCCCAGATACAATGAGCAGTTCTTC
d_gene: NA; v_gene: TRBV10-2; abundance: few; j_gene: TRBJ2-7; len: 12; CDR3aa: CASSDRPEEQYF; CDR3nt: TGCGCCAGCAGTGATCGTCCAGAGGAGCAGTACTTC
d_gene: NA; v_gene: TRBV28; abundance: NA; j_gene: TRBJ2-7; len: 12; CDR3aa: CASGRASYEQYF; CDR3nt: TGTGCCAGCGGCAGGGCTTCCTACGAGCAGTACTTC
d_gene: NA; v_gene: TRBV5-1; abundance: NA; j_gene: TRBJ1-1; len: 12; CDR3aa: CASSLAGVQAFF; CDR3nt: TGCGCCAGCAGCTTGGCAGGGGTTCAGGCTTTCTTT
d_gene: TRBD2; v_gene: TRBV20-1; abundance: once; j_gene: TRBJ2-3; len: 15; CDR3aa: CSARVGLAGLDTQYF; CDR3nt: TGCAGTGCTAGAGTCGGACTAGCGGGATTGGATACGCAGTATTTT
d_gene: TRBD2; v_gene: TRBV19; abundance: few; j_gene: TRBJ2-7; len: 15; CDR3aa: CARTRLAAILCEQYF; CDR3nt: TGTGCCAGGACAAGACTAGCGGCAATTCTGTGCGAGCAGTACTTC
d_gene: NA; v_gene: TRBV10-3; abundance: many; j_gene: TRBJ1-6; len: 14; CDR3aa: CAISESSGNSPLHF; CDR3nt: TGTGCCATCAGTGAGTCCTCCGGGAATTCACCCCTCCACTTT
d_gene: TRBD1; v_gene: TRBV5-1; abundance: many; j_gene: TRBJ2-3; len: 16; CDR3aa: CASSRQGAIGTDTQYF; CDR3nt: TGCGCCAGCAGCCGACAGGGGGCAATCGGCACAGATACGCAGTATTTT
d_gene: NA; v_gene: TRBV2; abundance: many; j_gene: TRBJ1-4; len: 14; CDR3aa: CASSEGVTNEKLFF; CDR3nt: TGTGCCAGCAGTGAAGGGGTTACTAATGAAAAACTGTTTTTT
d_gene: NA; v_gene: TRBV20-1; abundance: NA; j_gene: TRBJ1-2; len: 14; CDR3aa: CSARELGTENGYTF; CDR3nt: TGCAGTGCTAGAGAGCTCGGGACGGAAAATGGCTACACCTTC
d_gene: NA; v_gene: TRBV18; abundance: many; j_gene: TRBJ2-5; len: 12; CDR3aa: CASAGYQETQYF; CDR3nt: TGTGCCAGCGCGGGCTACCAAGAGACCCAGTACTTC
d_gene: TRBD1; v_gene: TRBV2; abundance: NA; j_gene: TRBJ1-1; len: 15; CDR3aa: CASSETGGMNTEASF; CDR3nt: TGTGCCAGCAGTGAAACAGGGGGGATGAACACTGAAGCTTCCTTT
d_gene: TRBD1; v_gene: TRBV2; abundance: many; j_gene: TRBJ1-1; len: 17; CDR3aa: CASSEMTGRRVNTEAFF; CDR3nt: TGTGCCAGCAGTGAAATGACAGGGCGGAGGGTGAACACTGAAGCTTTCTTT
d_gene: TRBD1; v_gene: TRBV20-1; abundance: NA; j_gene: TRBJ2-5; len: 16; CDR3aa: CRGTQAGTDNQETQYF; CDR3nt: TGCAGGGGGACCCAAGCCGGGACAGATAACCAAGAGACCCAGTACTTC